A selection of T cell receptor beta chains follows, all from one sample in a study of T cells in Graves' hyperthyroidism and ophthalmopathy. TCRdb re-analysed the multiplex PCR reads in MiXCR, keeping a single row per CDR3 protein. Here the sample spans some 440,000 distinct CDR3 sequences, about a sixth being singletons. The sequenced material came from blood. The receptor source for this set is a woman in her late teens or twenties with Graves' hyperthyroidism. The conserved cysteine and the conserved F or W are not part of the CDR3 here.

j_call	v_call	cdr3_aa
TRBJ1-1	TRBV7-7	ASSLKGTECPEAF
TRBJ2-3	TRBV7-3	ASSLDSRTYTQY
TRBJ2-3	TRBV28	ASSSGTSGPDTQY
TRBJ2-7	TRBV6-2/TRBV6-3	ASSYSLAGSYEQY
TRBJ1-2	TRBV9	ASSEGGYGAGGYT
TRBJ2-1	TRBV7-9	ASSLGVAGGPHEQF
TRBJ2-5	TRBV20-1	SAPLQTGYQETQY
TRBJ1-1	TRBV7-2	ASSSRPQGNTEAF
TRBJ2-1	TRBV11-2	ASSSVRGARNEQF
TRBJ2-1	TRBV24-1	ATSDLQGGSYNEQF
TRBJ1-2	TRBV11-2	ASSLSDSRNYGYT
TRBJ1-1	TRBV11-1	ASRRGVGRGFTEAF
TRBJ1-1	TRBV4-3	ASSQASGREAF
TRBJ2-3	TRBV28	AIIRDRVTDTQY
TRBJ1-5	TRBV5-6	ASSSRASGQPQH
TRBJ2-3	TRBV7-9	ASGRVSDTQY
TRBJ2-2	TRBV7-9	ASSLIAGATGELF
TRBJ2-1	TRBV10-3	AISEPPAGEVNEQF
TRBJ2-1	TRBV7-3	ASSQQGSDEQF
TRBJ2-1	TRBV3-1	ASSQGSLAGEEF